The 2 T cell receptor beta chains reported below all come from one sample, sequenced in a study of blood T cell repertoires in COVID-19. Clones were sequenced by immunoSEQ multiplex PCR, and TCRdb holds only the in-frame ones, with some missing. In the table there are nearly 350,000 clones, about 88% of which are singletons. What was sequenced was peripheral blood. All receptors come from a woman in her 70s with COVID-19, enrolled during active disease.

The CDR3 DNA reads as TGTGCCAGCAGTGAGCAGGGGGCGCAGCGCGAGCAGTACTTC. Protein sequence: CASSEQGAQREQYF. The J gene is TRBJ2-7, the V gene TRBV2; 8 bases line up with TRBD1. V lost 3 bases and J lost 6; bases outside the gene matches: 7. In germline, CDR1 is SNHLY, CDR2 FYNNEI. The CDR3 runs to 14 residues. Filled out from reference TRBV2 and TRBJ2-7, the complete variable domain reads EPEVTQTPSHQVTQMGQEVILRCVPISNHLYFYWYRQILGQKVEFLVSFYNNEISEKSEIFDDQFSVERPDGSNFTLKIRSTKLEDSAMYFCASSEQGAQREQYFGPGTRLTVT.

The chain carries TRBV10-1 and TRBJ2-1; possibly TRBD2 for D (6 bases). With 8 bases removed from V and 7 bases from J, the gap between germline ends came to 9 bases. The CDR3 totals 11 residues. Germline CDR1 WNHNN, CDR2 SYGVQD (reference sequence). CDR3 DNA sequence: TGCGCCAGCGGGGAGGTTAATGAGCAGTTCTTC. It specifies CASGEVNEQFF.